This is a list of T cell receptor beta chains from one sample in a study of shared clonotypes between healthy human individuals. Generated by immunoSEQ multiplex PCR, the TCRdb table keeps only in-frame clones and is missing some. The data contain 530,000 or so clones, nearly 80% of them singletons. The sample consisted of PBMCs. Receptors originate from a woman aged 40 to 55 in good health. Some clones in this sample may be carry-over from other donors' samples. CDR3s include the opening cysteine and the closing phenylalanine or tryptophan. The D gene is left open where the match is weak. The listing skips clone size in some rows; elsewhere it reads once, few, many or a size class.

V gene,D gene,clone size,J gene,CDR3 DNA,CDR3 protein
TRBV2,NA,NA,TRBJ2-1,TGTGCCAGCAGCCGCACTAGCACTGAGCAGTTCTTC,CASSRTSTEQFF
TRBV25-1,NA,NA,TRBJ2-1,TGTGCCAGCAGTGAATCACGGGGGATATATGGCAATGAGCAGTTCTTC,CASSESRGIYGNEQFF
TRBV28,TRBD1,few,TRBJ1-2,TGTGCCAGCAGTTTATTTTTCGACAGGGGGGCCTATGGCTACACCTTC,CASSLFFDRGAYGYTF
TRBV18,NA,NA,TRBJ2-5,TGTGCCAGCTCCCAGTGGGGCCGGGAGACCCAGTACTTC,CASSQWGRETQYF
TRBV5-1,NA,NA,TRBJ2-1,TGCGCCAGCAGCTTGGAGGCGGGGTCGGGTAATTTGGAGCAGTTCTTC,CASSLEAGSGNLEQFF
TRBV7-2,NA,NA,TRBJ2-7,TGTGCCAGCAGCTTAGCCGGGACTCAACCCTACGAGCAGTACTTC,CASSLAGTQPYEQYF
TRBV7-9,NA,NA,TRBJ2-1,TGTGCCAGCAGCTTATCCACCTCCTACAATGAGCAGTTCTTC,CASSLSTSYNEQFF
TRBV5-5,NA,NA,TRBJ2-6,TGTGCCAGCAGTGGGGGACAAGGTGGGGCCAACGTCCTGACTTTC,CASSGGQGGANVLTF
TRBV6-1,NA,NA,TRBJ2-5,TGTGCCAGCAGTGGTCGTACATACCAAGAGACCCAGTACTTC,CASSGRTYQETQYF
TRBV5-5,NA,NA,TRBJ1-4,TGTGCCAGCAGCTTGGTAACAGGGATCGAGGAAAAACTGTTTTTT,CASSLVTGIEEKLFF
TRBV5-4,NA,NA,TRBJ2-7,TGTGCCAGCAGCTTGGAAGGGTACGAGCAGTACTTC,CASSLEGYEQYF
TRBV7-9,NA,few,TRBJ1-2,TGTGCCAGCAGCTTAGCGCGGGGTCCCGGCCAGGCGGACTATGGCTACACCTTC,CASSLARGPGQADYGYTF
TRBV28,TRBD2,NA,TRBJ2-5,TGTGCCAGCAGACCGCCAGCGGGAGTTGAGACCCAGTACTTC,CASRPPAGVETQYF
TRBV5-1,NA,few,TRBJ1-1,TGCGCCAGCAGCTTGGCGGGGGCGGACACTGAAGCTTTCTTT,CASSLAGADTEAFF
TRBV7-2,TRBD2,NA,TRBJ2-3,TGTGCCAGCAGCTTAGGCGGGGGGCCAGATACGCAGTATTTT,CASSLGGGPDTQYF
TRBV27,NA,NA,TRBJ2-7,TGTGCCAGCAGTTACGGGAGAGTTTACGAGCAGTACTTC,CASSYGRVYEQYF
TRBV11-1,TRBD2,few,TRBJ2-5,TGTGCCAGCAGCTTAAGAACAGCGGGAGGGGTGGAGACCCAGTACTTC,CASSLRTAGGVETQYF
TRBV30,NA,NA,TRBJ2-3,TGTGCCTGGACACTCCCAGGCACAGATACGCAGTATTTT,CAWTLPGTDTQYF
TRBV6-6,TRBD1,medium-sized,TRBJ1-2,TGTGCCAGCAGCACCACAGGGGTTAACTATGGCTACACCTTC,CASSTTGVNYGYTF
TRBV7-9,NA,few,TRBJ2-1,TGTGCCAGCAGTTCTGTCGGGGGCCCCTACAATGAGCAGTTCTTC,CASSSVGGPYNEQFF
TRBV10-3,TRBD1,NA,TRBJ2-1,TGTGCCATCAGTAGGGACAGGGTCCAATTTGAGCAGTTCTTC,CAISRDRVQFEQFF
TRBV9,NA,once,TRBJ2-7,TGTGCCAGCAGCGTAGGGGCGGCAGCCTCCTACGAGCAGTACTTC,CASSVGAAASYEQYF
TRBV15,NA,NA,TRBJ2-7,TGTGCCACCAGCAGAGATCGTCAGGAAACCTACGAGCAGTACTTC,CATSRDRQETYEQYF
TRBV4-1,NA,NA,TRBJ1-1,TGCGCCAGCAGCCCAGACCACATGGGCACTGAAGCTTTCTTT,CASSPDHMGTEAFF
TRBV2,NA,once,TRBJ2-1,TGTGCCAGCAATGACAATGAGCAGTTCTTC,CASNDNEQFF
TRBV7-6,NA,NA,TRBJ2-3,TGTGCCAGCAGCCCCCGGGGAGCGGCAGATACGCAGTATTTT,CASSPRGAADTQYF
TRBV6-1,NA,once,TRBJ2-3,TGTGCCAGCAGTGACCTGTCATTTAGCACAGATACGCAGTATTTT,CASSDLSFSTDTQYF
TRBV9,NA,many,TRBJ2-3,TGTGCCAGCAGCGTCGGGGGCAGCACAGATACGCAGTATTTT,CASSVGGSTDTQYF
TRBV6-1,NA,NA,TRBJ2-5,TGTGCCAGCCTCCAGCCGAACAAAGAGACCCAGTACTTC,CASLQPNKETQYF
TRBV27,TRBD1,NA,TRBJ1-2,TGTGCCCCCAAGGGGACAGGGGAAGGTAACTATGGCTACACCTTC,CAPKGTGEGNYGYTF
TRBV10-3,NA,NA,TRBJ2-1,TGTGCCATCAGGGTGGGGGGAGCCGGGCCTGTCTATGAGCAGTTCTTC,CAIRVGGAGPVYEQFF
TRBV11-2,NA,NA,TRBJ2-1,TGTGCCAGCAGCTTAGTAGGGGGGAGAAGGGGTGAGCAGTTCTTC,CASSLVGGRRGEQFF
TRBV28,NA,NA,TRBJ2-1,TGTGCCAGCAGTTTATTGTCGGGAAATGAGCAGTTCTTC,CASSLLSGNEQFF
TRBV25-1,NA,NA,TRBJ2-2,TGTGCCAGCAGTGATGCCTTCGCCGGGGAGCTGTTTTTT,CASSDAFAGELFF
TRBV5-1,TRBD2,NA,TRBJ2-2,TGCGCCAGCAGCCTCGGGACTAGCGGGAGTCACGGGGAGCTGTTTTTT,CASSLGTSGSHGELFF
TRBV2,NA,NA,TRBJ1-5,TGTGCCAGCAGTGGTCTGGACAATAGCAATCAGCCCCAGCATTTT,CASSGLDNSNQPQHF
TRBV9,TRBD1,few,TRBJ1-1,TGTGCCAGCAGCGTAGACCTACAGGGGGAAGCTTTCTTT,CASSVDLQGEAFF
TRBV15,NA,NA,TRBJ2-3,TGTGCCACCAGCAGGGACGGGGCTGTTGTTGCGCAGTATTTT,CATSRDGAVVAQYF
TRBV10-3,NA,NA,TRBJ1-2,TGTGCCATCAACGACCCAAGTACTTCCTATGGCTACACCTTC,CAINDPSTSYGYTF
TRBV19,NA,NA,TRBJ1-2,TGTGCCAGTAGTATAGGAATTAACTATGGCTACACCTTC,CASSIGINYGYTF
TRBV5-1,NA,few,TRBJ1-2,TGCGCCAGCAGCTTGGGGGACGGAGGAGTCACGAACTATGGCTACACCTTC,CASSLGDGGVTNYGYTF
TRBV15,TRBD2,NA,TRBJ2-1,TGTGCCACCTCGAGGGGCGGGAGGGCCTCTTCTTCTGGTGAGCAGTTCTTC,CATSRGGRASSSGEQFF
TRBV11-1,NA,NA,TRBJ2-3,TGTGCCAGCAGCTTTGGTGAGGCCTTCGGGGATACGCAGTATTTT,CASSFGEAFGDTQYF
TRBV6-1,TRBD2,NA,TRBJ2-5,TGTGCCAGCAGTGATAAGGCTAGCGGGGGTTGGGAGACCCAGTACTTC,CASSDKASGGWETQYF
TRBV28,TRBD2,once,TRBJ2-7,TGTGCCAGCAGTTTAGGGCTAGCGGGAGTTAGCGAGCAGTACTTC,CASSLGLAGVSEQYF
TRBV5-1,NA,NA,TRBJ2-5,TGCGCCAGCAGCTTTCACCAAGAGACCCAGTACTTC,CASSFHQETQYF
TRBV7-2,NA,NA,TRBJ2-7,TGTGCCAGCAGCTTTCTAGCCGATTACCCCTACGAGCAGTACTTC,CASSFLADYPYEQYF
TRBV30,NA,NA,TRBJ2-7,TGTGCCTGGAGTCAAGGTAGCGAAATCACCTACGAGCAGTACTTC,CAWSQGSEITYEQYF
TRBV30,NA,few,TRBJ1-1,TGTGCCTGGAGTGACACGTGGAACACTGAAGCTTTCTTT,CAWSDTWNTEAFF
TRBV5-4,NA,once,TRBJ2-5,TGTGCCAGCAGCTTGGAAGGAGGGGAGACCCAGTACTTC,CASSLEGGETQYF
TRBV5-4,TRBD2,many,TRBJ2-1,TGTGCCAGCAGCTTGGGCGCGGGAGATGAGCAGTTCTTC,CASSLGAGDEQFF
TRBV5-1,NA,NA,TRBJ2-1,TGCGCCAGCAGCTTTGGGGACTACAATGAGCAGTTCTTC,CASSFGDYNEQFF
TRBV5-1,NA,NA,TRBJ1-1,TGCGCCAGCAGCTTGGGGGGACCCTTTGTAGCTTTCTTT,CASSLGGPFVAFF
TRBV11-2,NA,NA,TRBJ1-5,TGTGCCAGCAGCTTAGTTGGCAATCAGCCCCAGCATTTT,CASSLVGNQPQHF
TRBV10-3,TRBD1,NA,TRBJ1-4,TGTGCCATCAGCCGACAGGGGGGGGATGAAAAACTGTTTTTT,CAISRQGGDEKLFF
TRBV6-6,NA,NA,TRBJ2-1,TGTGCCAGCCAGTTGGCTAGCAATGAGCAGTTCTTC,CASQLASNEQFF
TRBV18,NA,NA,TRBJ2-1,TGTGCCAGCTCACCACCTAGCCAGTTCAATGAGCAGTTCTTC,CASSPPSQFNEQFF
TRBV6-5,NA,NA,TRBJ2-5,TGTGCCAGCAGATTGGGCCCGCTACAAGAGACCCAGTACTTC,CASRLGPLQETQYF